The 29 T cell receptor beta chains below were found in one sample sequenced in a study of T cell changes during pregnancy in multiple sclerosis. The table came from immunoSEQ multiplex PCR; TCRdb's copy has only in-frame clones and leaves some out. This sample has tens of thousands of clones, with 85% to 95% found just once. This specimen consisted of peripheral blood, obtained in the third trimester of pregnancy. The source of these receptors is a female donor with multiple sclerosis, enrolled in a pregnancy study.

J is TRBJ1-6 and V is TRBV7-2, with no clear D. Germline CDR1 reads SGHTA; CDR2 reads FQGNSA. The CDR3 runs 17 residues. V was shortened by 1 base and J by 4 bases, with 14 bases between the two germline ends. CDR3 amino acids: CASSLVRVEAYNSPLHF. Written as DNA, the CDR3 is TGTGCCAGCAGCTTAGTCCGAGTAGAAGCTTATAATTCACCCCTCCACTTT.

The chain combines TRBV7-2 with TRBJ2-5; TRBD2 agrees at 7 bases. The germline V gene encodes CDR1 SGHTA and CDR2 FQGNSA. This CDR3 spans 16 amino acids. J lost 2 bases, V lost 1 base, and 7 bases had no gene match. The CDR3 reads CASSLVPTSAQETQYF. The CDR3, as DNA: TGTGCCAGCAGCTTAGTTCCTACTAGCGCACAAGAGACCCAGTACTTC.

The chain combines TRBV30 with TRBJ2-3, with 11 bases lining up with TRBD2. The germline CDR1 and CDR2 sequences are GTSNPN and SVGIG (reference sequence). The CDR3 spans 14 residues. Trimming removed 8 bases from V and 3 bases from J; junction bases left unmatched: 7. This CDR3 is CAGTSGSRTDTQYF. CDR3 nucleotide sequence: TGTGCCGGAACTAGCGGGAGTAGGACAGATACGCAGTATTTT.

The rearrangement joins TRBV6-5 to TRBJ2-5; 9 bases match TRBD2. V dropped 2 bases and J dropped 5; count of bases not matched to a gene: 0. The germline gives CDR1 MNHEY, CDR2 SVGAGI. The CDR3 covers 13 residues. The CDR3 DNA is TGTGCCAGCAGTTACACTAGCGGGGAGACCCAGTACTTC. Translated: CASSYTSGETQYF.

The chain links TRBV4-1 to TRBJ2-3; D may be TRBD2 (5 bases). With 2 bases removed from V and 0 bases from J, the gap between germline ends came to 9 bases. This CDR3 is built from 15 residues. Germline V gene lookup returns CDR1 MGHRA and CDR2 YSYEKL. This chain's CDR3 is CASSQSSGSTDTQYF. For the CDR3, the DNA is TGCGCCAGCAGCCAATCGTCGGGAAGCACAGATACGCAGTATTTT.

V gene TRBV18 combines with J gene TRBJ2-7, with 9 bases fitting TRBD1. The CDR3 length is 16 residues. CDR1 and CDR2 (germline): KGHSH, LQKENI. Trimming at V came to 3 bases and at J to 6 bases, leaving 12 bases not matched to a gene. The CDR3 DNA reads TGTGCCAGCTCACCGTTCCCGGGACAGGGAATCCTCGAGCAGTACTTC. Residues: CASSPFPGQGILEQYF.

This chain links TRBV21-1 with TRBJ2-3; the tabulated D call, TRBD1, remains unverified against the DNA. TRBV21-1 is listed as a pseudogene. The CDR3 covers 16 residues. The CDR3 nucleotides are TGTGCCAGCAGCACCTCAGGGACAGGTACTGAAGATACGCAGTATTTT. Translated: CASSTSGTGTEDTQYF.

The chain is built from TRBV30 and TRBJ1-2; TRBD1 is a possible D gene (6 bases). Germline V gene data show CDR1 as GTSNPN and CDR2 as SVGIG (reference sequence). The CDR3 is made up of 14 amino acids. V lost 2 bases and J lost 7, with 17 bases in between. Here the CDR3 reads CAWSSRQAQVGYTF. The DNA of the CDR3 is TGTGCCTGGAGTAGCCGACAGGCCCAGGTTGGCTACACCTTC.

The rearrangement uses TRBV11-2 and TRBJ2-7; weak D call: TRBD1 (6 bases). The CDR3 consists of 13 residues. Germline CDR1 and CDR2: SGHAT and FQNNGV. Trimming cost V 4 bases and J 1 base, with 8 bases left between them. In DNA form, the CDR3 reads TGTGCCAGCAGCTCAACAGGGTCCTACGAGCAGTACTTC. It encodes CASSSTGSYEQYF.

The CDR3 DNA follows: TGTGCCAGCCCCAGCGGGAGGGCCGGGGAGCTGTTTTTT. This encodes CASPSGRAGELFF. J is TRBJ2-2 and V is TRBV6-4; 10 bases match TRBD2. The CDR3 runs 13 residues. Germline V gene sequence: CDR1 MRHNA, CDR2 SNTAGT. V was pared by 8 bases and J by 6 bases, with 3 bases of the junction left unmatched.

This CDR3 reads CASSLAPGGYEQYF. CDR3 DNA: TGCGCCAGCAGCTTGGCCCCGGGGGGCTACGAGCAGTACTTC. The rearrangement joins TRBV5-1 to TRBJ2-7; 7 bases line up with TRBD2. The CDR3 runs to 14 residues. V shed 0 bases and J 3 bases; nucleotides not matched to a gene: 3. The germline V gene has CDR1 SGHRS and CDR2 YFSETQ.

The chain couples TRBV27 to TRBJ2-1, with D perhaps TRBD2 (6 bases). The ends were cut back, 6 bases at V and 0 bases at J, with 27 bases in the middle. Per the germline V gene, CDR1 is MNHEY and CDR2 is SMNVEV (reference sequence). The CDR3 contains 20 residues. The CDR3 reads CASSRIRGLWGETSYNEQFF. In nucleotides, the CDR3 is TGTGCCAGCAGCCGCATCCGAGGCCTCTGGGGGGAGACCTCCTACAATGAGCAGTTCTTC.

The V gene is TRBV5-1, the J gene TRBJ1-5; TRBD1 agrees at 9 bases. V shed 5 bases and J 5 bases; nucleotides not matched to a gene: 2. CDR1 is SGHRS and CDR2 is YFSETQ in the germline V gene. The CDR3 contains 13 residues. DNA for the CDR3: TGCGCCAGCAGATGGGACAGGGATCAGCCCCAGCATTTT. Translating gives CASRWDRDQPQHF.

The chain combines TRBV5-1 with TRBJ1-4; no definite D call. The germline gives CDR1 SGHRS, CDR2 YFSETQ. Deletions cut 4 bases from V and 5 bases from J, with 9 bases between. There are 13 residues in the CDR3. CDR3: CASSVTGNEKLFF. The DNA for the CDR3 is TGCGCCAGCAGCGTAACGGGAAATGAAAAACTGTTTTTT.

The V call is TRBV6-5, the J call TRBJ1-5; TRBD1 matches at 8 bases. Germline CDR1 MNHEY, CDR2 SVGAGI. V trimming: 7 bases; J trimming: 6 bases; junction bases outside the gene matches: 8. The CDR3 loop spans 14 amino acids. In nucleotides, the CDR3 is TGTGCCAGCAAAGGGCAGGGGGCTCTTCAGCCCCAGCATTTT. It translates to CASKGQGALQPQHF.

The rearrangement joins TRBV13 to TRBJ2-7; 11 bases fit TRBD1. Germline V lookup: CDR1 PRHDT, CDR2 FYEKMQ (reference sequence). This CDR3 region has 16 residues. J gave up 7 bases and V 5 bases, and 13 bases lay outside the gene matches. CDR3: CASSHYLGQGAGEQYF. Written as DNA, the CDR3 is TGTGCCAGCAGCCATTATCTAGGACAGGGGGCGGGTGAGCAGTACTTC.

The chain is built from TRBV7-2 and TRBJ2-3; D is ambiguous. The CDR3 loop spans 17 amino acids. V was cut by 5 bases and J by 4 bases, with 22 bases left in between. CDR1 SGHTA and CDR2 FQGNSA come from the germline V gene. DNA for the CDR3: TGTGCCAGCAGCCGAACTACTATTCGGCGGAACGCAGATACGCAGTATTTT. Protein sequence: CASSRTTIRRNADTQYF.

V and J are TRBV7-2 and TRBJ2-7; a possible D gene is TRBD2 (6 bases). This CDR3 has 15 amino acids. Per the germline V gene, CDR1 is SGHTA and CDR2 is FQGNSA. Trimming cost V 0 bases and J 4 bases, with 13 bases left between them. CDR3 sequence: CASSLAWGVGYEQYF. The CDR3 nucleotides are TGTGCCAGCAGCTTAGCCTGGGGGGTGGGGTACGAGCAGTACTTC.

The chain carries TRBV4-1 and TRBJ2-1, with D perhaps matching TRBD2 (6 bases). The CDR3 is made up of 15 amino acids. With 1 base removed from V and 9 bases from J, the gap between germline ends came to 16 bases. Germline V lookup: CDR1 MGHRA, CDR2 YSYEKL. In nucleotides, the CDR3 is TGCGCCAGCAGCCAAGTTGGTGGGTTGGGGGGTGAGCAGTTCTTC. It specifies CASSQVGGLGGEQFF.

The chain carries TRBV7-2 and TRBJ2-5, with D maybe TRBD2 (6 bases). Germline lookup yields CDR1 SGHTA and CDR2 FQGNSA. The V end was cut by 2 bases, the J end by 4 bases, with 14 bases between. The CDR3 extends over 15 amino acids. CDR3 residues: CASSLPPGGTETQYF. CDR3 nucleotide sequence: TGTGCCAGCAGCTTACCCCCAGGAGGGACAGAGACCCAGTACTTC.

The chain carries TRBV10-2 and TRBJ2-3; TRBD2 aligns across 12 bases. This CDR3 is 17 amino acids long. V lost 4 bases and J lost 3; bases outside the gene matches: 8. The germline V gene has CDR1 WSHSY and CDR2 SAAADI. CDR3 protein: CASSGKRTSGKTDTQYF. CDR3 bases: TGCGCCAGCAGTGGGAAACGGACTAGCGGGAAAACAGATACGCAGTATTTT.

The rearrangement links TRBV7-5 to TRBJ1-2. TRBV7-5 is termed a pseudogene. This CDR3 region has 12 residues. This CDR3 is CVRTRRGRGYTF. For the CDR3, the DNA is TGTGTCAGAACCCGGCGGGGTCGCGGCTACACCTTC.

In its sample, this clone was seen once. The same CDR3 arises from other DNA sequences in this sample as well. The chain joins TRBV30 to TRBJ2-7; no clear D. The CDR3 is 12 residues long. CDR1 GTSNPN and CDR2 SVGIG come from the germline V gene (reference sequence). The V end was cut by 0 bases, the J end by 4 bases, with 7 bases between. CDR3 sequence reads: CAWSVKTYEQYF. Here the CDR3 DNA reads TGTGCCTGGAGTGTCAAGACTTACGAGCAGTACTTC.

The chain is built from TRBV11-3 and TRBJ2-1; 8 nucleotides match TRBD2. Trimming took 2 bases from V and 9 from J; bases not matched to a gene: 9. Germline V lookup: CDR1 SGHNT, CDR2 YENEEA. The CDR3 loop spans 15 amino acids. CDR3 coding DNA: TGTGCCAGCAGCTTAAGCGGGAGTGAAAGGAGTGAGCAGTTCTTC. Translated: CASSLSGSERSEQFF.

J is TRBJ2-2 and V is TRBV18, with TRBD2 matching 14 bases. Germline V gives CDR1 KGHSH, CDR2 LQKENI. J lost 6 bases, V lost 6 bases, and 9 bases had no gene match. This CDR3 is built from 17 residues. CDR3 coding DNA: TGTGCCAGCTCCCCGGGACTAGCGGGAGTAACGGCCGGGGAGCTGTTTTTT. It translates to CASSPGLAGVTAGELFF. Drawing the rest from reference TRBV18 and TRBJ2-2, the complete variable domain is NAGVMQNPRHLVRRRGQEARLRCSPMKGHSHVYWYRQLPEEGLKFMVYLQKENIIDESGMPKERFSAEFPKEGPSILRIQQVVRGDSAAYFCASSPGLAGVTAGELFFGEGSRLTVL.

The V call is TRBV28, the J call TRBJ2-7; 7 bases align to TRBD2. CDR1 and CDR2 from the germline V gene are MDHEN and SYDVKM. V lost 11 bases, J lost 0 bases, and 7 bases stayed unmatched. The CDR3 covers 13 residues. The CDR3 nucleotides are TGTGCCGGCGGCGGGACTACCTCCTACGAGCAGTACTTC. As protein: CAGGGTTSYEQYF. Complete variable domain (other parts from reference TRBV28 and TRBJ2-7): DVKVTQSSRYLVKRTGEKVFLECVQDMDHENMFWYRQDPGLGLRLIYFSYDVKMKEKGDIPEGYSVSREKKERFSLILESASTNQTSMYLCAGGGTTSYEQYFGPGTRLTVT.

The chain joins TRBV21-1 to TRBJ2-1; whether TRBD2, the table's D call, matches the DNA was not checked. TRBV21-1 represents a pseudogene. The CDR3 is made up of 18 amino acids. CDR3 loop: CASSKSVSGRESYNEQFF. In DNA form, the CDR3 reads TGTGCCAGCAGCAAATCGGTTAGCGGGAGAGAGTCCTACAATGAGCAGTTCTTC.

This chain links TRBV18 with TRBJ1-1; maybe TRBD1 (6 bases). The CDR3 loop spans 12 amino acids. The V end was cut by 2 bases, the J end by 8 bases, with 9 bases between. Germline lookup yields CDR1 KGHSH and CDR2 LQKENI. CDR3 nucleotide sequence: TGTGCCAGCTCACCATACGGACAGGAAGCTTTCTTT. Encoded protein: CASSPYGQEAFF.

Turning to this clone: This sample includes further DNA sequences coding for the same CDR3. This chain connects TRBV10-3 to TRBJ2-7, with a weak D call TRBD2 (6 bases). Germline-derived CDR1 and CDR2 are ENHRY and SYGVKD. V gave up 2 bases and J gave up 6 bases, with 14 bases separating them. The CDR3 contains 14 residues. The CDR3 sequence is CAISEGLLSLEQYF. CDR3 DNA sequence: TGTGCCATCAGTGAGGGACTACTGTCCCTCGAGCAGTACTTC.